This passage covers 16 T cell receptor beta chains from one sample sequenced in a study of T cells in localized non-small cell lung cancer. Profiled with immunoSEQ multiplex PCR; TCRdb holds only in-frame clones, not every one. The sample has about 77,000 clones, 88% seen once. Sequenced material: peripheral blood, taken before any cancer treatment. All receptors derive from a woman between 40 and 69 years old with stage I squamous cell lung carcinoma.

The genes are TRBV5-1 and TRBJ2-3; 12 bases match TRBD2. V shed 4 bases, J shed 0 bases, and the junction held 6 bases outside the gene matches. The CDR3 runs 17 residues. Germline CDR1 reads SGHRS; CDR2 reads YFSETQ. As DNA, the CDR3 is TGCGCCAGCAGCGGGGGACTAGCGGGCCCTAGCACAGATACGCAGTATTTT. Amino acid sequence: CASSGGLAGPSTDTQYF.

V usage is TRBV18 and J usage is TRBJ2-5; D unclear. The CDR3 covers 13 residues. Trimming pared 6 bases from V and 3 bases from J, leaving 11 bases between. Germline V lookup: CDR1 KGHSH, CDR2 LQKENI. In DNA, the CDR3 is TGTGCCAGCTCCCCGACCGGAGAAGAGACCCAGTACTTC. Its translation is CASSPTGEETQYF.

This chain connects TRBV7-9 to TRBJ2-1, with D unclear. Germline V gives CDR1 SEHNR, CDR2 FQNEAQ (reference sequence). Trimming removed 5 bases from V and 4 bases from J, with 18 bases in between. This CDR3 has 16 residues. The CDR3 sequence: CASSQWVVLSYNEQFF. CDR3 nucleotides: TGTGCCAGCAGCCAATGGGTGGTTTTATCTTACAATGAGCAGTTCTTC.

The V and J genes are TRBV7-9 and TRBJ2-7, with TRBD2 identical over 8 bases. Germline CDR1 and CDR2: SEHNR and FQNEAQ (reference sequence). V trimming: 1 base; J trimming: 2 bases; junction bases outside the gene matches: 10. The CDR3 length is 17 residues. CDR3 amino acids: CASSLGRGDSLPYEQYF. The CDR3, as DNA: TGTGCCAGCAGCTTAGGGCGGGGGGACTCCCTTCCCTACGAGCAGTACTTC. Filled out from reference TRBV7-9 and TRBJ2-7, the complete variable domain reads DTGVSQNPRHKITKRGQNVTFRCDPISEHNRLYWYRQTLGQGPEFLTYFQNEAQLEKSRLLSDRFSAERPKGSFSTLEIQRTEQGDSAMYLCASSLGRGDSLPYEQYFGPGTRLTVT.

The chain carries TRBV2 and TRBJ2-3; 12 bases are shared with TRBD2. J gave up 1 base and V 1 base, and 6 bases lay outside the gene matches. Germline CDR1 and CDR2: SNHLY and FYNNEI. This CDR3 has 18 amino acids. The CDR3 DNA reads TGTGCCAGCAGTGAAGTCCTAGCGGGGGGGCAGCGCACAGATACGCAGTATTTT. Translating gives CASSEVLAGGQRTDTQYF. Filled out from reference TRBV2 and TRBJ2-3, the complete variable domain reads EPEVTQTPSHQVTQMGQEVILRCVPISNHLYFYWYRQILGQKVEFLVSFYNNEISEKSEIFDDQFSVERPDGSNFTLKIRSTKLEDSAMYFCASSEVLAGGQRTDTQYFGPGTRLTVL.

The chain couples TRBV11-2 to TRBJ1-4; no definite D call. Germline V gene sequence: CDR1 SGHAT, CDR2 FQNNGV. This CDR3 region has 15 residues. The V gene lost 1 base and the J gene lost 4 bases, with 10 bases spanning the gap. CDR3 in DNA: TGTGCCAGCAGCTTAGTCATCGGGTATAATGAAAAACTGTTTTTT. This encodes CASSLVIGYNEKLFF.

Only one count was recorded for this clone. The J gene is TRBJ1-1, the V gene TRBV20-1, with D unclear. In germline, CDR1 is DFQATT, CDR2 SNEGSKA (reference sequence). The CDR3 loop spans 11 amino acids. V was cut by 3 bases and J by 10 bases, with 12 bases left in between. DNA for the CDR3: TGCAGTGCTAGGAGTGGGCGCGGAGCTTTCTTT. The encoded protein is CSARSGRGAFF.

This clone was counted only a few times. This sequence joins TRBV19 and TRBJ1-1, with a tentative D call TRBD1 (5 bases). Germline CDR1 LNHDA, CDR2 SQIVND (reference sequence). The CDR3 covers 14 residues. V was trimmed by 4 bases and J by 0 bases, leaving 9 bases between them. CDR3 sequence (DNA): TGTGCCAGTAGTACAGGGTTAATGAACACTGAAGCTTTCTTT. Its protein is CASSTGLMNTEAFF.

Concerning this clone itself: The junction does not match germline at one end; this may be a read error. J is TRBJ2-7 and V is TRBV5-3; TRBD1 aligns across 7 bases. TRBV5-3 is an ORF for which the function is uncertain. The CDR3 has 13 residues. In DNA form, the CDR3 reads TGTGCCAGCAGCTTGACAGGGACCTACGAGCAGTACTTC. Residues: CASSLTGTYEQYF.

This clone was recorded a few times. The V and J genes are TRBV30 and TRBJ1-1; D uncertain. The germline V gene has CDR1 GTSNPN and CDR2 SVGIG (reference sequence). The CDR3 contains 12 residues. The ends were cut back, 2 bases at V and 6 bases at J, with 10 bases in the middle. CDR3 amino acids: CAWSLVSSEAFF. Written as DNA, the CDR3 is TGTGCCTGGAGTTTAGTAAGTTCTGAAGCTTTCTTT.

The chain joins TRBV10-1 to TRBJ2-7; possible D gene TRBD1, 6 bases. Germline loops: CDR1 WNHNN, CDR2 SYGVQD (reference sequence). Trimming removed 3 bases at V and 5 bases at J, with 14 bases between. CDR3 size: 14 residues. The CDR3 DNA sequence: TGCGCCAGCAGTGATTCAGGGGAACTAAACGAGCAGTACTTC. Amino acids: CASSDSGELNEQYF.

The J gene is TRBJ2-1, the V gene TRBV27; 9 nucleotides agree with TRBD2. The germline CDR1 and CDR2 sequences are MNHEY and SMNVEV (reference sequence). V gave up 2 bases and J gave up 3 bases; unmatched junction bases: 8. This CDR3 is built from 17 residues. The CDR3, as DNA: TGTGCCAGCAGTTTACGGCCTAGCGGGGAGGACTACAATGAGCAGTTCTTC. It codes for CASSLRPSGEDYNEQFF.

The chain combines TRBV18 with TRBJ2-3; 9 positions agree with TRBD2. The ends lost 6 bases at V and 4 bases at J; junction bases unmatched: 8. CDR1 is KGHSH, CDR2 LQKENI, per germline. The CDR3 is made up of 15 amino acids. This chain's CDR3 is CASSRTSVDPDTQYF. The CDR3 bases are TGTGCCAGCTCTAGGACTAGCGTAGACCCAGATACGCAGTATTTT. The full variable domain, completed using reference TRBV18 and TRBJ2-3, is NAGVMQNPRHLVRRRGQEARLRCSPMKGHSHVYWYRQLPEEGLKFMVYLQKENIIDESGMPKERFSAEFPKEGPSILRIQQVVRGDSAAYFCASSRTSVDPDTQYFGPGTRLTVL.

This chain uses TRBV19 with TRBJ2-1; perhaps TRBD1 as D (6 bases). Germline lookup yields CDR1 LNHDA and CDR2 SQIVND (reference sequence). This CDR3 has 13 residues. V was trimmed by 6 bases and J by 7 bases, leaving 13 bases between them. The CDR3: CASRPQGFNEQFF. The CDR3 DNA reads as TGTGCCAGTAGACCACAGGGTTTTAATGAGCAGTTCTTC.

In this sample, this clone turned up many times. The rearrangement joins TRBV29-1 to TRBJ2-2; TRBD1 is a possible D gene (6 bases). Between the trimmed V and J ends, which lost 4 bases and 1 base, there was a span of 13 bases. Germline assignment: CDR1 SQVTM and CDR2 ANQGSEA. The CDR3 is made up of 15 amino acids. CDR3 in DNA: TGCAGCGTTGTGCTATCAGGGGTGAACACCGGGGAGCTGTTTTTT. Translation: CSVVLSGVNTGELFF.

This clone has just one count. The rearrangement uses TRBV5-1 and TRBJ1-1, with 9 positions matching TRBD1. The V gene's germline CDR1 is SGHRS and CDR2 YFSETQ. V trimming: 4 bases; J trimming: 0 bases; junction bases outside the gene matches: 7. This CDR3 has 16 residues. The CDR3 nucleotides read TGCGCCAGCAGCGGGGGACAGGGTCTCATGAACACTGAAGCTTTCTTT. Its translation is CASSGGQGLMNTEAFF.